This T cell receptor (beta chain) was found in a study of T cells in Graves' hyperthyroidism and ophthalmopathy (dated by TCRdb to 2018 to 2020). In the study overall: Peripheral blood was sampled at the time of initial diagnosis, prior to any treatment. TCR V-J signatures able to tell the groups apart were searched for in a discovery cohort of 100 patients, of whom more than 40 had Graves' ophthalmopathy and around 56 had stable Graves' hyperthyroidism. An independent validation cohort of under 20 hyperthyroidism patients and 17 patients who later progressed to ophthalmopathy tested prospective prediction of ophthalmopathy. The roughly 99 discovery patients were divided at random into training and test sets in a 7:3 ratio. In over five Graves' hyperthyroidism patients, the study also compared T-cell repertoires from thyroid tissue with T-cell repertoires from blood. After sampling, hyperthyroidism patients received methimazole starting at 30 mg daily, and ophthalmopathy patients received high-dose intravenous methylprednisolone. According to the paper, TCR Vbeta CDR3 sequencing was carried out on approximately 140 peripheral blood samples, which came from about 45 ophthalmopathy, approximately 72 hyperthyroidism and roughly 17 progressor patients. The investigation overall reported the following: In validation, the model predicted progression to ophthalmopathy with 55% to 71% sensitivity and approximately 78% specificity, a median of 6.5 months before onset. Blood samples also contained most of the expanded thyroid clonotypes (frequency above 0.001), which suggests that blood repertoires may reflect thyroid immune responses. A model built on a 13 V-J signature distinguished ophthalmopathy from stable hyperthyroidism, reaching 85% to 90% sensitivity and 81.08% specificity in cross-validation and 80%/75% in testing. Sample size was not statistically predetermined, and investigators were not blinded to group allocation.

Amplification of TCR beta CDR3 regions was carried out from RNA transcripts. A first-round RT-PCR of the TCR CDR3 used the HTBI primer set with the Qiagen OneStep RT-PCR kit. Libraries were constructed in a second round of multiplex PCR, after which size selection and purification were carried out. Paired-end sequencing of the libraries was performed with 100 bp reads on an Illumina HiSeq2000. Per the original workflow: SOAPnuke was used to process the raw data, removing reads that contained adapters or uncalled bases, had a mean Phred below 15, or lacked an exact match to the constant primer or identifier. High-quality paired reads were merged with COPE v1.2.5, and unique nucleotide sequences were defined as clonotypes. MiTCR v1.1 was used to align clonotypes to the IMGT TRBV, TRBD and TRBJ reference segments. The analysis included only V-J combinations with a frequency above 0.0001, which together covered 98% to 99.2% of the repertoires. A TCS score was defined as the ratio between F50 (clonal expansion) and ExV (chaos), using BLOSUM62-based TCRdist between CDR3 peptides within each V-J. Welch's t-statistics and random forest reduced 514 V-J features to 13, which were used in a naive Bayes classifier (R e1071). The similarity between thyroid and blood repertoires was quantified using the Morisita-Horn index. The public sequencing data were trimmed at Q25 with fastp and processed into clonotypes with MiXCR by TCRdb, which kept only in-frame beta chains. Rows are unified per CDR3 protein, each entry keeping the most common DNA and genes. For this entry, the V and J calls and clone size follow TCRdb and not the study's own pipeline. In all, the sample holds some 800,000 distinct CDR3 sequences, and 35% to 45% of those were seen once. In total, the top ten clones hold about 8.9% of the sample.

In regard to this clonotype: Its antigen is unknown. Base quality data are lacking; no much larger clone is found one base away.

A distance of 9 bases separates the germline ends of V and J, which lose 3 bases and 0 bases respectively. The germline V gene yields MGHDK for CDR1 and SYGVNS for CDR2. Including cysteine and phenylalanine, the CDR3 has 14 amino acids. Only CDR3 DNA remains: 42 bases, in frame from the first base. Graves' hyperthyroidism was defined as stable when no progression to ophthalmopathy occurred over 18 months of follow-up. Hyperthyroidism patients were newly diagnosed, with disease duration under 2 months, and aged 18 to 65 years. Exclusion was applied to patients with uncontrolled infections, other autoimmune diseases, pregnancy or lactation. Diagnoses were established on the basis of clinical symptoms, serum thyroxine and TRAb, thyroid ultrasound, and orbital computed tomography. PBMCs were separated from 10 ml of fresh peripheral blood using Ficoll-Paque density gradient centrifugation. Total RNA was extracted with Trizol reagent, and quality was checked on an Agilent 2100 Bioanalyzer.

This sequence uses TRBV25-1 and TRBJ2-7, with no confidently assigned D gene. Source material: blood. This receptor was taken from a man aged 18 to 29 with Graves' hyperthyroidism. The CDR3 region: CASSDFLGSYEQYF. The bases read TGTGCCAGCAGTGACTTCCTGGGCTCCTACGAGCAGTACTTC.